This is a list of T cell receptor beta chains from one sample in a study of control samples from healthy donors and cancer patients. Produced via immunoSEQ multiplex PCR; TCRdb's table is partial and in-frame only. The sample has about 140,000 clones; roughly nine tenths are singletons. Specimen: blood. These receptors all stem from a young man in good health. Both conserved end residues are part of each CDR3. A D gene is named only where the DNA matches it firmly. Clone size is stated in some rows and not others, as once, few, many or a class when expanded.

V gene	clone size	D gene	J gene	CDR3 length	CDR3 protein	CDR3 DNA
TRBV19	.	TRBD1	TRBJ1-5	16	CASSMTQGESNQPQHF	TGTGCCAGTAGTATGACCCAGGGGGAGAGCAATCAGCCCCAGCATTTT
TRBV27	.	.	TRBJ2-7	14	CAKQPSGKVHEQYF	TGTGCCAAACAGCCCTCGGGGAAGGTCCACGAGCAGTACTTC
TRBV5-1	.	.	TRBJ2-7	16	CASSVGGPFDTYEQYF	TGCGCCAGCAGCGTGGGGGGGCCGTTTGACACCTACGAGCAGTACTTC
TRBV19	.	.	TRBJ1-4	17	CASSSYRIGAADEKLFF	TGTGCCAGTAGTAGCTACCGAATAGGGGCCGCCGATGAAAAACTGTTTTTT
TRBV6-2/TRBV6-3	.	.	TRBJ2-7	12	CASSYFAYEQYF	TGTGCCAGCAGTTACTTTGCCTACGAGCAGTACTTC
TRBV27	.	.	TRBJ1-3	13	CASSIGLGNTIYF	TGTGCCAGCAGTATAGGTTTGGGGAACACCATATATTTT
TRBV6-5	.	TRBD1	TRBJ1-4	14	CASSYRGREEKLFF	TGTGCCAGCAGTTACAGGGGGCGCGAAGAGAAACTGTTTTTT
TRBV5-1	.	TRBD2	TRBJ2-3	16	CASATGGQGPTDTQYF	TGCGCCAGCGCCACGGGGGGGCAGGGGCCCACAGATACGCAGTATTTT
TRBV11-2	few	.	TRBJ1-1	15	CASSYTGTQNTEAFF	TGTGCCAGCAGTTATACCGGGACACAGAACACTGAAGCTTTCTTT
TRBV7-6	.	.	TRBJ1-1	15	CASSLEAHKNTEAFF	TGTGCCAGCAGCTTAGAAGCGCACAAGAACACTGAAGCTTTCTTT
TRBV15	.	.	TRBJ1-2	17	CATSRDFGQGRTYGYTF	TGTGCCACCAGCAGAGATTTTGGCCAGGGGAGGACTTATGGCTACACCTTC
TRBV27	.	TRBD2	TRBJ2-1	18	CASSLLGSSGVLYNEQFF	TGTGCCAGCAGTTTATTAGGATCTAGCGGGGTTCTATACAATGAGCAGTTCTTC
TRBV3-1/TRBV3-2	.	.	TRBJ2-7	15	CASSQGAGLTYEQYF	TGTGCCAGCAGCCAAGGTGCGGGGCTTACCTACGAGCAGTACTTC
TRBV12-3/TRBV12-4	.	.	TRBJ1-5	13	CASSRQSNQPQHF	TGTGCCAGCAGTAGGCAGTCCAATCAGCCCCAGCATTTT
TRBV7-2	once	.	TRBJ2-1	12	CASSNPPGTQFF	TGTGCCAGCAGCAATCCGCCGGGAACCCAGTTCTTC
TRBV9	once	TRBD2	TRBJ2-2	17	CASSVAQGLADTGELFF	TGTGCCAGCAGCGTAGCTCAAGGACTAGCCGACACCGGGGAGCTGTTTTTT
TRBV5-6	.	TRBD1	TRBJ2-7	13	CASSRTGSYEQYF	TGTGCCAGCAGTAGGACAGGGAGCTACGAGCAGTACTTC
TRBV7-3	.	.	TRBJ2-2	14	CASSLTAGVGELFF	TGTGCCAGCAGCTTAACGGCAGGAGTCGGGGAGCTGTTTTTT
TRBV5-1	.	TRBD1	TRBJ2-2	19	CASSLAMPLDRGRTGELFF	TGCGCCAGCAGCTTGGCCATGCCTTTGGACAGGGGAAGGACAGGGGAGCTGTTTTTT
TRBV5-4	once	TRBD2	TRBJ2-1	12	CASSWEGYEQFF	TGTGCCAGCAGCTGGGAGGGGTATGAGCAGTTCTTC
TRBV5-5	.	TRBD2	TRBJ2-3	13	CASSFSGGNTQYF	TGTGCCAGCAGCTTCAGCGGGGGGAATACGCAGTATTTT
TRBV18	.	TRBD1	TRBJ2-5	14	CASSEDRARGTQYF	TGTGCCAGCTCAGAAGACAGGGCTCGTGGGACCCAGTACTTC
TRBV5-6	.	.	TRBJ2-3	14	CASRYQGSTDTQYF	TGTGCCAGCAGGTATCAGGGCAGCACAGATACGCAGTATTTT
TRBV5-6	.	.	TRBJ2-3	16	CASSLWAASSTDTQYF	TGTGCCAGCAGCTTATGGGCAGCCTCTAGCACAGATACGCAGTATTTT
TRBV7-7	.	.	TRBJ2-7	15	CASSLGARGSYEQYF	TGTGCCAGCAGCTTAGGGGCAAGGGGGTCCTACGAGCAGTACTTC
TRBV30	few	.	TRBJ2-1	12	CAWSVGGGGKFF	TGTGCCTGGAGTGTTGGGGGTGGAGGGAAGTTCTTC
TRBV9	.	TRBD1	TRBJ1-2	14	CASSLGQAHYGYTF	TGTGCCAGCAGCCTCGGACAGGCACACTATGGCTACACCTTC
TRBV6-5	.	.	TRBJ2-5	13	CASIQGKAETQYF	TGTGCCAGCATACAGGGAAAGGCAGAGACCCAGTACTTC
TRBV7-3	.	TRBD1	TRBJ1-1	18	CASSLNTVGTGGTTEAFF	TGTGCCAGCAGCTTAAATACGGTGGGGACAGGGGGCACCACTGAAGCTTTCTTT
TRBV5-4	.	.	TRBJ2-7	13	CASSRMPGGEQYF	TGTGCCAGCAGCCGAATGCCAGGTGGTGAGCAGTACTTC
TRBV19	.	.	TRBJ2-5	13	CASSVQGGETQYF	TGTGCCAGTAGTGTACAGGGCGGCGAGACCCAGTACTTC
TRBV3-1/TRBV3-2	.	.	TRBJ2-5	13	CASSQGVGETQYF	TGTGCCAGCAGCCAAGGGGTGGGGGAGACCCAGTACTTC
TRBV6-1	.	.	TRBJ2-3	15	CASSETSSDTDTQYF	TGTGCCAGCAGTGAAACTAGCTCCGACACAGATACGCAGTATTTT